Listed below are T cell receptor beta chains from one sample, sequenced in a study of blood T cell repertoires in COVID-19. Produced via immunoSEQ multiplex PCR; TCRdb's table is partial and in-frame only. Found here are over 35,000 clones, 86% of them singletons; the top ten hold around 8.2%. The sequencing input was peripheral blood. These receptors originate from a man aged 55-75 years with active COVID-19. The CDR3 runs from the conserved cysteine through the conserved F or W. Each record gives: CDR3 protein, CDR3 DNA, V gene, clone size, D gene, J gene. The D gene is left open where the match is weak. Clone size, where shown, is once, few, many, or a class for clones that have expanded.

CASSQDRGVQYF	TGTGCCAGCAGCCAAGATCGGGGGGTTCAGTACTTC	TRBV14	-	TRBD2	TRBJ2-7
CSGVAAYEQYF	TGCAGTGGCGTAGCCGCCTACGAGCAGTACTTC	TRBV20-1	-	-	TRBJ2-7
CASAREGIGGMAKNIQYF	TGTGCCAGCGCCCGTGAGGGGATAGGGGGTATGGCCAAAAACATTCAGTACTTC	TRBV5-5	-	-	TRBJ2-4
CASSHWTHQETQYF	TGTGCCAGCAGCCATTGGACTCATCAAGAGACCCAGTACTTC	TRBV3-1/TRBV3-2	-	-	TRBJ2-5
CAISDGDTEAFF	TGTGCCATCAGTGACGGGGACACTGAAGCTTTCTTT	TRBV10-3	-	-	TRBJ1-1
CSASQSAGELFF	TGCAGTGCTAGTCAAAGCGCCGGGGAGCTGTTTTTT	TRBV20-1	-	-	TRBJ2-2
CASSQVNPGTDTQYF	TGCGCCAGCAGCCAAGTAAACCCGGGCACAGATACGCAGTATTTT	TRBV4-1	-	-	TRBJ2-3
CASSTARRDIQYF	TGTGCCAGTAGTACCGCCCGGCGGGACATTCAGTACTTC	TRBV19	-	-	TRBJ2-4
CASSPEGRSEKLFF	TGTGCCAGCAGCCCGGAGGGGAGAAGTGAAAAACTGTTTTTT	TRBV5-4	once	-	TRBJ1-4
CASRLVITVETQYF	TGTGCCAGCAGGCTAGTCATCACGGTGGAGACCCAGTACTTC	TRBV2	once	-	TRBJ2-5
CAISPQEGEQYF	TGTGCCATCAGTCCCCAGGAAGGCGAGCAGTACTTC	TRBV10-3	-	-	TRBJ2-7
CASSYLTGAYGYTF	TGTGCCAGCAGTTACCTGACAGGGGCCTATGGCTACACCTTC	TRBV6-5	-	TRBD1	TRBJ1-2
CASSRGLAGVNEQFF	TGTGCCAGCAGCCGTGGTCTAGCGGGAGTTAATGAGCAGTTCTTC	TRBV11-2	once	TRBD2	TRBJ2-1
CASSLERYMNTEAFF	TGTGCCAGCAGTTTGGAGAGGTATATGAACACTGAAGCTTTCTTT	TRBV27	-	-	TRBJ1-1
CASSPLDRGQETQYF	TGTGCCAGCTCACCACTCGACAGGGGGCAGGAGACCCAGTACTTC	TRBV18	-	TRBD1	TRBJ2-5
CASSLAPLNEQFF	TGTGCCAGCAGCTTAGCCCCTCTAAATGAGCAGTTCTTC	TRBV7-8	-	-	TRBJ2-1
CAIRGTRGDDTGELFF	TGTGCCATCAGGGGGACTAGGGGTGATGACACCGGGGAGCTGTTTTTT	TRBV10-3	-	TRBD2	TRBJ2-2
CASRPSGRKSTGELFF	TGTGCCAGCAGACCTAGCGGGAGAAAGTCCACCGGGGAGCTGTTTTTT	TRBV6-2/TRBV6-3	-	TRBD2	TRBJ2-2
CAISKEGTEQYF	TGTGCCATCAGTAAGGAGGGAACCGAGCAGTACTTC	TRBV10-3	few	-	TRBJ2-7
CSVGRQNTGELFF	TGCAGCGTTGGGCGACAGAACACCGGGGAGCTGTTTTTT	TRBV29-1	medium-sized	-	TRBJ2-2
CASSGVAGDRYNEQFF	TGTGCCAGCAGCGGCGTAGCGGGAGATCGGTACAATGAGCAGTTCTTC	TRBV11-2	-	TRBD2	TRBJ2-1
CASRSGQNYGYTF	TGTGCCAGCAGGTCCGGACAGAACTATGGCTACACCTTC	TRBV9	-	-	TRBJ1-2
CASTRQGVTLNTEAFF	TGTGCCAGCACGCGACAGGGGGTGACCTTAAACACTGAAGCTTTCTTT	TRBV2	-	TRBD1	TRBJ1-1
CASSQTSGNQDTQYF	TGTGCCAGCAGCCAAACTAGCGGGAATCAAGATACGCAGTATTTT	TRBV3-1/TRBV3-2	-	TRBD2	TRBJ2-3